This T cell receptor (beta chain) was found in a study of blood T cell repertoires in COVID-19. Study details: Specimens from acute and convalescent COVID-19 originated in the United States, Italy and Spain. In each case, the material was cDNA or gDNA derived from T cells, B-cell-depleted T cells, or PBMCs.

How the authors handled the data: Nucleated cell counts were estimated from reference gene primer amplification. Sequencing was performed with immunoSEQ multiplex PCR; in TCRdb, only in-frame clones are kept and a portion is missing. V and J calls and clone size come straight from that table; D and trimming were deduced from the DNA. The sample contains 250,000 to 300,000 clones, 65% to 90% of which appear only once. V was shortened by 2 bases and J by 2 bases, with 10 bases between the two germline ends. The CDR3 totals 15 residues. Germline V lookup: CDR1 KGHSY, CDR2 FQNENV. The sequenced sample consisted of peripheral blood. The TCR sequence derives from a man aged 30 to 45 with active or convalescent COVID-19. This chain joins TRBV16 and TRBJ1-5; D not certain. For the CDR3, the DNA is TGTGCCAGCAGCCAAAGCCTAAATGGCAATCAGCCCCAGCATTTT. As protein: CASSQSLNGNQPQHF.